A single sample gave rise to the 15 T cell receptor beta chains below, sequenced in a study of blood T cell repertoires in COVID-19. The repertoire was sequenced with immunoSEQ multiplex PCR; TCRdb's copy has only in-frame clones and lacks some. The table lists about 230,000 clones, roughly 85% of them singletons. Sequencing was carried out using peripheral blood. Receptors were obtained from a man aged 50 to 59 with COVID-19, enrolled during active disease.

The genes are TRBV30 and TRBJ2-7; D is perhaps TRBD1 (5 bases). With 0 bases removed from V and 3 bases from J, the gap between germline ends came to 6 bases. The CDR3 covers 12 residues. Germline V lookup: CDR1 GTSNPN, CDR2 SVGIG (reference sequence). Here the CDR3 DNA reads TGTGCCTGGAGTGTCCAGGGCTACGAGCAGTACTTC. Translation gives CAWSVQGYEQYF.

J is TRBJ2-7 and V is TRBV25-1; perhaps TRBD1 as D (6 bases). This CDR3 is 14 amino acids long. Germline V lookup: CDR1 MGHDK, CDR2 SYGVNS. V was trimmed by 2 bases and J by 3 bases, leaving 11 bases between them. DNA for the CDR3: TGTGCCAGCAGTGAAACAGGGCCCCTCTACGAGCAGTACTTC. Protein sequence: CASSETGPLYEQYF.

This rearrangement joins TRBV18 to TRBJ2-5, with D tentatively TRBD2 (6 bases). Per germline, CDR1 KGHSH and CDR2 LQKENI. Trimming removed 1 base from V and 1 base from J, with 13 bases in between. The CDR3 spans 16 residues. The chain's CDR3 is CASSPQSGRPQETQYF. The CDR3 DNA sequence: TGTGCCAGCTCACCACAGAGCGGGCGGCCCCAAGAGACCCAGTACTTC. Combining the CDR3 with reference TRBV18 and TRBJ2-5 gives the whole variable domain NAGVMQNPRHLVRRRGQEARLRCSPMKGHSHVYWYRQLPEEGLKFMVYLQKENIIDESGMPKERFSAEFPKEGPSILRIQQVVRGDSAAYFCASSPQSGRPQETQYFGPGTRLLVL.

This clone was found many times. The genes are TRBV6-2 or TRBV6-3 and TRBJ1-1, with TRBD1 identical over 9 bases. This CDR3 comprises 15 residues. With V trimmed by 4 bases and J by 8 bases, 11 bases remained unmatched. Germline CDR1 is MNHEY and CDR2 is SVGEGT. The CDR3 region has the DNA TGTGCCAGCAGTTGGCCGGGACAGGGCTATAGGGAAGCTTTCTTT. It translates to CASSWPGQGYREAFF.

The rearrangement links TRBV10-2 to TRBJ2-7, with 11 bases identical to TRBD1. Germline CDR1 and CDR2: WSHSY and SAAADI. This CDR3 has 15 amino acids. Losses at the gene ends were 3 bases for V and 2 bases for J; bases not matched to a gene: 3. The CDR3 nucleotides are TGCGCCAGCAGTGATTCGGGACAGGGGGCCTACGAGCAGTACTTC. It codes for CASSDSGQGAYEQYF.

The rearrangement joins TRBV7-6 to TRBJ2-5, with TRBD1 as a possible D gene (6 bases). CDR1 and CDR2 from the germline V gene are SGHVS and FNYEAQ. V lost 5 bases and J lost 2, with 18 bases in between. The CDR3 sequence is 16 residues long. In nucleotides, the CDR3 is TGTGCCAGCAGCAACAGGGCCGTGGGCACACAAGAGACCCAGTACTTC. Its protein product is CASSNRAVGTQETQYF.

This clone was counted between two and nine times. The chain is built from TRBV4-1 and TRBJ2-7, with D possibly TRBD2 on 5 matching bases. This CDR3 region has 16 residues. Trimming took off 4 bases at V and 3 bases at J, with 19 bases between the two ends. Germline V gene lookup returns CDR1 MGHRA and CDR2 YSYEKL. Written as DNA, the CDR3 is TGCGCCAGCAGCCCCGAGCAAGTCTGGGGAGTCTACGAGCAGTACTTC. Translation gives CASSPEQVWGVYEQYF.

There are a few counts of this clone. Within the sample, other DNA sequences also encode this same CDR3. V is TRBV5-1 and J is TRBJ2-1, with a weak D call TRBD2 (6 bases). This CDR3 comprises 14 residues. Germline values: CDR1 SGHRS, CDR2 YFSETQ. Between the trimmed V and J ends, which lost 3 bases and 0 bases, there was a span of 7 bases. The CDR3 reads CASSSGDSYNEQFF. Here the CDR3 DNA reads TGCGCCAGCAGCTCGGGGGACTCCTACAATGAGCAGTTCTTC.

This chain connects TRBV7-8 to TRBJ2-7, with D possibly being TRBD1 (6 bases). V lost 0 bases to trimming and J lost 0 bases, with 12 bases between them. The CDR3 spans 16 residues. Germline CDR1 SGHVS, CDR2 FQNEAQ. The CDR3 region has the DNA TGTGCCAGCAGCTTAGCGGTAGGGGGTACCTCCTACGAGCAGTACTTC. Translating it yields CASSLAVGGTSYEQYF.

CDR3 in amino acids: CASSGQSTYEQYF. The CDR3 bases are TGTGCCAGCTCGGGACAGTCGACATACGAGCAGTACTTC. The chain couples TRBV18 to TRBJ2-7; TRBD1 matches at 7 bases. V lost 6 bases, J lost 4 bases, and 6 bases stayed unmatched. Germline loops: CDR1 KGHSH, CDR2 LQKENI. This CDR3 has 13 amino acids.

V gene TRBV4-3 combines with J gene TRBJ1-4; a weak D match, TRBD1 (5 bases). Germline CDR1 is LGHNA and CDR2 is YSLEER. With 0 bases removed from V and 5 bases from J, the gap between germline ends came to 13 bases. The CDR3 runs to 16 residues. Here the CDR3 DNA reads TGCGCCAGCAGCCAAGAGGTCCACAGGAGAAATGAAAAACTGTTTTTT. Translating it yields CASSQEVHRRNEKLFF.

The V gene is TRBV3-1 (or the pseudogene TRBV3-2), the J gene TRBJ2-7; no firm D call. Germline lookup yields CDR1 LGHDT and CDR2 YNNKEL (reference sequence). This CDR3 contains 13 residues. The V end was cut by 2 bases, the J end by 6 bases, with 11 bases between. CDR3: CASSQPDMGEQYF. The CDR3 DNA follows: TGTGCCAGCAGCCAACCCGACATGGGCGAGCAGTACTTC.

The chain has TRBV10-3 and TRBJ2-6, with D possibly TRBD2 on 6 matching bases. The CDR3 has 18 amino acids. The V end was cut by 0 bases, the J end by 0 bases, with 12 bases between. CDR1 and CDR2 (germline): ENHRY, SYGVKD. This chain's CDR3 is CAISESSGGASGANVLTF. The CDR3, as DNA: TGTGCCATCAGTGAGTCTAGCGGAGGTGCCTCTGGGGCCAACGTCCTGACTTTC.

The CDR3 is CAPGDPVSEAFF. The CDR3 region has the DNA TGCGCCCCAGGGGATCCGGTCAGTGAAGCTTTCTTT. The chain combines TRBV10-1 with TRBJ1-1; possibly TRBD1 for D (6 bases). Germline loops: CDR1 WNHNN, CDR2 SYGVQD (reference sequence). Trimming left V 11 bases short and J 7 bases short, with 17 bases between. The CDR3 covers 12 residues.

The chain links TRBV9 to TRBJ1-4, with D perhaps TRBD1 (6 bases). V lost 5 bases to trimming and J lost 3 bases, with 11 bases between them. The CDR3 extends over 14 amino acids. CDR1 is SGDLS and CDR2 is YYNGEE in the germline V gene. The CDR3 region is CASSPGVANEKLFF. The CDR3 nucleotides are TGTGCCAGCAGTCCAGGGGTGGCTAATGAAAAACTGTTTTTT.